A single sample gave rise to the 29 T cell receptor beta chains below, sequenced in a study of Ad26.COV2.S vaccination and SARS-CoV-2 variants. Specified treatment: roughly 20 received Ad26.COV2.S at low or high dose, single or two shots; several received placebo; per-sample allocation not given. Vaccine and placebo recipients were sampled on day 63 after the first injection. Clones were sequenced by immunoSEQ multiplex PCR, and TCRdb holds only the in-frame ones, with some missing. This table holds 200,000 to 250,000 clones, approximately 88% found once. This material consisted of peripheral blood, taken in a trial of Ad26.COV2.S vaccine versus placebo. The origin of the receptors is a person aged 18-60 years who received the Ad26.COV2.S COVID-19 vaccine or a placebo.

The chain couples TRBV24-1 to TRBJ2-2; either TRBD1 or TRBD2 may supply D (5 bases each). The V end was cut by 9 bases, the J end by 5 bases, with 24 bases between. Germline values: CDR1 KGHDR, CDR2 SFDVKD. CDR3 length: 17 amino acids. For the CDR3, the DNA is TGTGCCACCGCTACCCCCGGAAGGGGAGACGTAACCGGGGAGCTGTTTTTT. Translating it yields CATATPGRGDVTGELFF.

The rearrangement links TRBV19 to TRBJ2-7; D is possibly TRBD1 (6 bases). V lost 4 bases to trimming and J lost 3 bases, with 13 bases between them. This CDR3 has 14 amino acids. Germline V lookup: CDR1 LNHDA, CDR2 SQIVND (reference sequence). This CDR3 is CASSSRDTNYEQYF. The CDR3 nucleotides are TGTGCCAGTAGTAGCCGGGACACCAACTACGAGCAGTACTTC.

The chain links TRBV28 to TRBJ2-1, with 11 bases that match TRBD2. Germline V gives CDR1 MDHEN, CDR2 SYDVKM. The CDR3 is 22 amino acids. The V and J ends lost 6 bases and 0 bases, in that order; junction bases with no gene match: 22. The CDR3 region has the DNA TGTGCCAGCAGGCGAGGCCCCGTGCTAGCGGGAGGTGGGACTAGCTCCTACAATGAGCAGTTCTTC. The encoded protein is CASRRGPVLAGGGTSSYNEQFF. The full variable domain, with the rest looked up from reference TRBV28 and TRBJ2-1, is DVKVTQSSRYLVKRTGEKVFLECVQDMDHENMFWYRQDPGLGLRLIYFSYDVKMKEKGDIPEGYSVSREKKERFSLILESASTNQTSMYLCASRRGPVLAGGGTSSYNEQFFGPGTRLTVL.

The rearrangement joins TRBV5-6 to TRBJ1-3; D is ambiguous. The V gene's germline CDR1 is SGHDT and CDR2 YYEEEE. Trimming took off 5 bases at V and 0 bases at J, with 12 bases between the two ends. CDR3 length: 15 amino acids. The DNA for the CDR3 is TGTGCCAGCAGAGCTTGGCGGAGCTCTGGAAACACCATATATTTT. Amino acid sequence: CASRAWRSSGNTIYF.

This clone occurred a few times. The chain links TRBV6-2 or TRBV6-3 to TRBJ2-1, with 7 bases identical to TRBD1. This CDR3 spans 14 amino acids. J gave up 12 bases and V 0 bases, and 8 bases lay outside the gene matches. The germline gives CDR1 MNHEY, CDR2 SVGEGT. This CDR3 is CASSYSDRVEGQFF. CDR3 sequence (DNA): TGTGCCAGCAGTTACTCTGACAGGGTTGAGGGGCAGTTCTTC.

The CDR3 sequence is CASSLETNSNQPQHF. The CDR3 coding sequence is TGTGCCAGCAGTTTGGAGACAAATAGCAATCAGCCCCAGCATTTT. The gene calls are TRBV28 and TRBJ1-5, with D unresolved. This CDR3 is built from 15 residues. CDR1 MDHEN and CDR2 SYDVKM come from the germline V gene. Between the trimmed V and J ends, which lost 3 bases and 0 bases, there was a span of 9 bases.

The rearrangement joins TRBV21-1 to TRBJ2-7. TRBV21-1 is assigned pseudogene status. The CDR3 has 15 amino acids. The CDR3: CASSKARGARDEQYF. The CDR3 coding sequence is TGTGCCAGCAGCAAAGCTCGAGGGGCCCGGGACGAGCAGTACTTC.

The rearrangement joins TRBV27 to TRBJ1-1; no clear D. Trimming cost V 5 bases and J 6 bases, with 7 bases left between them. This CDR3 is built from 11 residues. Germline loops: CDR1 MNHEY, CDR2 SMNVEV (reference sequence). CDR3 coding DNA: TGTGCCAGCAGTGATTATGCTGAAGCTTTCTTT. This codes for CASSDYAEAFF.

This chain connects TRBV7-8 to TRBJ2-1; TRBD2 agrees at 9 bases. V lost 4 bases and J lost 4; bases outside the gene matches: 11. The CDR3 spans 17 residues. Germline V gene data show CDR1 as SGHVS and CDR2 as FQNEAQ. The CDR3 is CASSSSPGTSPYNEQFF. CDR3 DNA: TGTGCCAGCAGCTCCAGTCCCGGGACTAGCCCGTACAATGAGCAGTTCTTC.

The chain couples TRBV28 to TRBJ1-2, with D tentatively TRBD1 (5 bases). In germline, CDR1 is MDHEN, CDR2 SYDVKM. V was clipped by 7 bases and J by 3 bases, with 12 bases between them. This CDR3 comprises 13 residues. CDR3 in amino acids: CASTADTYYGYTF. The CDR3 coding sequence is TGTGCCAGCACCGCGGACACGTACTATGGCTACACCTTC.

The chain joins TRBV3-1 (or the pseudogene TRBV3-2) to TRBJ2-7; 8 bases match TRBD2. In germline, CDR1 is LGHDT, CDR2 YNNKEL (reference sequence). CDR3 length: 17 residues. Unmatched junction bases numbered 9, after V lost 1 base and J lost 1 base. The CDR3 bases are TGTGCCAGCAGCCAAGCTAGCGGGCGGTACACATCCTACGAGCAGTACTTC. Its translation: CASSQASGRYTSYEQYF.

The chain has TRBV7-2 and TRBJ2-7, with no clear D. Deletions cut 1 base from V and 1 base from J, with 14 bases between. CDR1 is SGHTA, CDR2 FQGNSA, per germline. The CDR3 loop spans 16 amino acids. The CDR3 DNA sequence: TGTGCCAGCAGCTTAGTTGTAGGGAACCCTTCCTACGAGCAGTACTTC. Residues: CASSLVVGNPSYEQYF.

The V call is TRBV2, the J call TRBJ1-5, with D perhaps matching TRBD1 (5 bases). The CDR3 is 12 amino acids. V was trimmed by 3 bases and J by 7 bases, leaving 7 bases between them. Germline values: CDR1 SNHLY, CDR2 FYNNEI. The CDR3 sequence: CASSDREQPQHF. Written as DNA, the CDR3 is TGTGCCAGCAGTGACAGGGAGCAGCCCCAGCATTTT.

V usage is TRBV30 and J usage is TRBJ2-7; 11 bases line up with TRBD1. V was pared by 3 bases and J by 5 bases, with 6 bases of the junction left unmatched. The CDR3 sequence is 14 residues long. Germline lookup yields CDR1 GTSNPN and CDR2 SVGIG (reference sequence). As DNA, the CDR3 is TGTGCCTGGAGCAGGGACAGGGGGACCGACGAGCAGTACTTC. Amino acids: CAWSRDRGTDEQYF.

V usage is TRBV4-3 and J usage is TRBJ2-2, with TRBD2 matching over 7 bases. Germline V CDR1 and CDR2: LGHNA, YSLEER. The J segment lost 5 bases and the V segment lost 0 bases, leaving 6 bases of the junction unmatched. The CDR3 sequence is 16 residues long. The CDR3 DNA reads as TGCGCCAGCAGCCAAGAGACGCGCGGGAGTACCGGGGAGCTGTTTTTT. It codes for CASSQETRGSTGELFF.

The chain couples TRBV4-2 to TRBJ1-4; D may be TRBD1 (5 bases). The V end was cut by 4 bases, the J end by 11 bases, with 23 bases between. Looked up from germline, CDR1 is LGHNA and CDR2 is YNFKEQ. This CDR3 is built from 16 residues. As DNA, the CDR3 is TGTGCCAGCAGCCCGGGTACAGTGGAAGGGGCCGGCAAACTGTTTTTT. It is translated as CASSPGTVEGAGKLFF.

The chain employs TRBV18 and TRBJ1-1; the D is unclear. Germline V gene lookup returns CDR1 KGHSH and CDR2 LQKENI. The CDR3 covers 12 residues. V shed 5 bases and J shed 0 bases, with 4 bases lying between them. The CDR3 coding sequence is TGTGCCAGCTCAGCGGTGAACACTGAAGCTTTCTTT. This sequence encodes CASSAVNTEAFF. Looking up the rest from reference TRBV18 and TRBJ1-1 gives the full variable domain: NAGVMQNPRHLVRRRGQEARLRCSPMKGHSHVYWYRQLPEEGLKFMVYLQKENIIDESGMPKERFSAEFPKEGPSILRIQQVVRGDSAAYFCASSAVNTEAFFGQGTRLTVV.

The chain couples TRBV7-2 to TRBJ2-2; 8 bases fit TRBD2. V was clipped by 0 bases and J by 5 bases; unmatched bases: 5. The CDR3 is 16 amino acids. CDR1 is SGHTA and CDR2 is FQGNSA in the germline V gene. This CDR3 reads CASSLASGGGTGELFF. DNA of the CDR3: TGTGCCAGCAGCTTAGCAAGCGGCGGGGGGACCGGGGAGCTGTTTTTT.

V is TRBV27 and J is TRBJ2-5; the match to TRBD1 covers 9 bases. The V gene end was trimmed by 3 bases and the J gene end by 0 bases; junction bases not matched to a gene: 8. The V gene's germline CDR1 is MNHEY and CDR2 SMNVEV (reference sequence). This CDR3 has 17 amino acids. CDR3 DNA sequence: TGTGCCAGCAGTTTTCTCACCGGGACAGGGTACCAAGAGACCCAGTACTTC. Residues: CASSFLTGTGYQETQYF.

In its sample, this clone was seen once. The genes are TRBV6-5 and TRBJ2-7; maybe TRBD2 (6 bases). This CDR3 contains 14 residues. V gave up 4 bases and J gave up 6 bases, with 16 bases separating them. Germline loops: CDR1 MNHEY, CDR2 SVGAGI. The CDR3 spells CASSSDMGGLEQYF. The CDR3 DNA is TGTGCCAGCAGTTCGGACATGGGAGGCCTCGAGCAGTACTTC.

The V call is TRBV28, the J call TRBJ1-1, with TRBD1 as a possible D gene (5 bases). CDR1 is MDHEN, CDR2 SYDVKM, per germline. Trimming removed 7 bases from V and 1 base from J, with 16 bases in between. This CDR3 contains 15 residues. The CDR3 DNA reads as TGTGCCAGCACGCCTGTGGACACAGCGAACACTGAAGCTTTCTTT. Protein product: CASTPVDTANTEAFF. Drawing the rest from reference TRBV28 and TRBJ1-1, the complete variable domain is DVKVTQSSRYLVKRTGEKVFLECVQDMDHENMFWYRQDPGLGLRLIYFSYDVKMKEKGDIPEGYSVSREKKERFSLILESASTNQTSMYLCASTPVDTANTEAFFGQGTRLTVV.

The chain uses TRBV6-2 or TRBV6-3 and TRBJ2-7; D not certain. The CDR3 has 15 residues. CDR1 MNHEY and CDR2 SVGEGT come from the germline V gene. The ends were cut back, 4 bases at V and 7 bases at J, with 20 bases in the middle. The CDR3 DNA sequence: TGTGCCAGCAGTTCCTATACTGGACCTTACCTGGAGCAGTACTTC. Its translation: CASSSYTGPYLEQYF.

This chain links TRBV11-1 with TRBJ2-7; 7 bases agree with TRBD1. From germline, CDR1 is SGHAT and CDR2 FQDESV (reference sequence). The V gene end was trimmed by 5 bases and the J gene end by 5 bases; junction bases not matched to a gene: 12. The length of the CDR3 is 15 residues. CDR3 sequence (DNA): TGTGCCAGCAGCCGACTCTACGGGACAGTGGACGAGCAGTACTTC. Protein sequence: CASSRLYGTVDEQYF.

The chain uses TRBV4-2 and TRBJ2-1; 16 positions match TRBD2. CDR3 length equals 16 residues. Germline values: CDR1 LGHNA, CDR2 YNFKEQ. Unmatched junction bases numbered 1, after V lost 0 bases and J lost 8 bases. CDR3 region: CASSQDGTSGGDEQFF. DNA of the CDR3: TGTGCCAGCAGCCAAGATGGGACTAGCGGGGGGGATGAGCAGTTCTTC.

This chain joins TRBV19 and TRBJ1-1; 7 nucleotides agree with TRBD1. The CDR3 is 14 amino acids. V was pared by 1 base and J by 4 bases, with 3 bases of the junction left unmatched. CDR1 and CDR2 from the germline V gene are LNHDA and SQIVND (reference sequence). CDR3 sequence: CASSIVGGVTEAFF. CDR3 DNA: TGTGCCAGTAGTATAGTAGGGGGCGTCACTGAAGCTTTCTTT. The full variable domain, in which reference TRBV19 and TRBJ1-1 provide the parts outside the CDR3, is DGGITQSPKYLFRKEGQNVTLSCEQNLNHDAMYWYRQDPGQGLRLIYYSQIVNDFQKGDIAEGYSVSREKKESFPLTVTSAQKNPTAFYLCASSIVGGVTEAFFGQGTRLTVV.

This clone has a single count. The chain recombines TRBV5-3 with TRBJ2-5; tentative D call: TRBD2 (6 bases). TRBV5-3 is treated as an ORF (open reading frame) with a function not yet certain. The CDR3 totals 15 residues. Between the trimmed V and J ends, which lost 3 bases and 0 bases, there was a span of 12 bases. This CDR3 reads CARSSRELYQETQYF. The CDR3 coding sequence is TGTGCCAGAAGCTCCCGGGAGTTGTACCAAGAGACCCAGTACTTC.

The chain employs TRBV21-1 and TRBJ1-5. TRBV21-1 is listed as a pseudogene. CDR3 size: 15 residues. CDR3 amino acids: CASSAPGTVNQPQHF. The DNA for the CDR3 is TGTGCCAGCAGCGCCCCTGGGACGGTCAATCAGCCCCAGCATTTT.

V is TRBV27 and J is TRBJ1-1; D remains unclear. In germline, CDR1 is MNHEY, CDR2 SMNVEV (reference sequence). Trimming shortened V by 8 bases and J by 0 bases, and 13 bases separated the two germline ends. This CDR3 spans 14 amino acids. The CDR3, as DNA: TGTGCCAGCGCTTCTTCGGGCCTGAACACTGAAGCTTTCTTT. Translated, it gives CASASSGLNTEAFF.

The V call is TRBV6-5, the J call TRBJ2-2, with D possibly being TRBD2 (5 bases). The CDR3 contains 14 residues. V gave up 5 bases and J gave up 5 bases, with 12 bases separating them. Germline CDR1 is MNHEY and CDR2 is SVGAGI. As DNA, the CDR3 is TGTGCCAGCAGTACGACCTCGGGGACCGGGGAGCTGTTTTTT. Residues: CASSTTSGTGELFF.